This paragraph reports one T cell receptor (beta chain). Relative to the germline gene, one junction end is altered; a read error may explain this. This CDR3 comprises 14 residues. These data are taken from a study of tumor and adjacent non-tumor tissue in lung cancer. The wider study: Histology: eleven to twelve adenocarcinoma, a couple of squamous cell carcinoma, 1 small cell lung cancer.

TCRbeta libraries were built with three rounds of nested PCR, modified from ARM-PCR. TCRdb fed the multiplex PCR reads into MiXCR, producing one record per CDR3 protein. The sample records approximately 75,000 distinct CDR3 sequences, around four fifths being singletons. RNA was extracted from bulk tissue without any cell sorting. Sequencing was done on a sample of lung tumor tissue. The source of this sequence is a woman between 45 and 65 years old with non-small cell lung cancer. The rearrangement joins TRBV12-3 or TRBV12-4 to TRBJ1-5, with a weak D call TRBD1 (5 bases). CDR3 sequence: CVSSLGASNQPQHF. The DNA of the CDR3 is TGTGTCAGCAGTTTAGGGGCTAGCAATCAGCCTCAGCATTTT.